These 28 T cell receptor beta chains originate from one sample sequenced in a study of blood T cells in healthy people across ages. With a J-beta primer mix and a sample-barcoded 5' primer, a second PCR ran roughly 6 to 12 cycles. TCRdb analysed the 5' RACE reads with MiXCR anew, one entry per CDR3 protein. The data contain around 1.5 million distinct CDR3 sequences, around 39% of them seen just once; the ten biggest clones take up approximately 7.9%. Sequencing used blood. The origin of the receptors is a woman younger than 30 in good health.

The count of this clonotype is one. This chain connects TRBV28 to TRBJ1-2; D unclear. Trimming removed 5 bases at V and 6 bases at J, with 28 bases between. The CDR3 runs to 18 residues. CDR1 and CDR2 (germline): MDHEN, SYDVKM. The CDR3 DNA follows: TGTGCCAGCAGTAGAGTACTCTCACCGAAGAACCGTCCTGATGGCTACACCTTC. Its translation: CASSRVLSPKNRPDGYTF.

The chain employs TRBV5-1 and TRBJ2-1; D ambiguous. The J call is doubtful: the DNA matches TRBJ2-7 better. Germline CDR1 is SGHRS and CDR2 is YFSETQ. CDR3 size: 16 residues. The CDR3 here is CASSLGGDSSYNEQYF. The CDR3, as DNA: TGCGCCAGCAGCTTGGGCGGCGATAGCTCCTACAATGAGCAGTACTTC.

About this clonotype: This may be a read error, as it is one base from a much larger clone. This chain connects TRBV7-2 to TRBJ2-3; 9 bases agree with TRBD2. Germline V gene lookup returns CDR1 SGHTA and CDR2 FQGNSA. V shed 5 bases and J 7 bases; nucleotides not matched to a gene: 13. CDR3 length equals 16 residues. The CDR3 protein is CTSSLELAGWGNTQYF. DNA for the CDR3: TGTACCAGCAGCCTTGAACTAGCGGGCTGGGGAAATACGCAGTATTTT.

This clonotype came up a few times. The chain is built from TRBV9 and TRBJ2-1, with 11 bases aligning to TRBD2. Looked up from germline, CDR1 is SGDLS and CDR2 is YYNGEE. This CDR3 has 16 residues. The trim removed 3 bases at V and 5 bases at J, leaving 7 bases unmatched. DNA of the CDR3: TGTGCCAGCAGCGCTCTGGGACTAGCGGTTGACAATGAGCAGTTCTTC. This encodes CASSALGLAVDNEQFF.

This chain uses TRBV9 with TRBJ2-5; 14 nucleotides align to TRBD2. This CDR3 region has 16 residues. V dropped 0 bases and J dropped 11; count of bases not matched to a gene: 9. The germline V gene encodes CDR1 SGDLS and CDR2 YYNGEE. The CDR3 nucleotides read TGTGCCAGCAGCGTAGTACGGACTAGCGGGGGGAATGAGCAGTACTTC. This codes for CASSVVRTSGGNEQYF.

The genes are TRBV3-1 and TRBJ2-1, with 7 positions matching TRBD2. Germline V gene lookup returns CDR1 LGHDT and CDR2 YNNKEL (reference sequence). V shed 1 base, J shed 2 bases, and the junction held 5 bases outside the gene matches. The length of the CDR3 is 16 residues. The CDR3 DNA follows: TGTGCCAGCAGCCAAGGATTGGGGGGGACCTACAATGAGCAGTTCTTC. Its translation: CASSQGLGGTYNEQFF.

The rearrangement links TRBV29-1 to TRBJ2-4; 11 bases agree with TRBD2. CDR3 length equals 16 residues. CDR1 is SQVTM, CDR2 ANQGSEA, per germline. J was trimmed by 13 bases and V by 7 bases; bases with no gene match: 21. Here the CDR3 reads CSGSGGASLVSDEQYF. The CDR3 DNA is TGCAGCGGTAGCGGGGGGGCCAGTTTAGTTAGTGATGAGCAGTACTTC.

Turning to this clonotype: Relative to the germline gene, one junction end is altered; a read error may explain this. The CDR3 is CVSSSARVQETQYF. CDR3 in DNA: TGTGTCAGCAGCTCTGCGAGGGTACAAGAGACCCAGTACTTC. V and J are TRBV7-2 and TRBJ2-5; maybe TRBD2 (5 bases). Germline CDR1 SGHTA, CDR2 FQGNSA. This CDR3 region has 14 residues.

This chain links TRBV25-1 with TRBJ2-7; D remains ambiguous. CDR1 and CDR2 from the germline V gene are MGHDK and SYGVNS. The V and J ends lost 5 bases and 9 bases respectively, with 20 bases between them. The CDR3 runs 14 residues. The CDR3 reads CASSTPPIRGPQYF. CDR3 nucleotides: TGTGCCAGCAGTACCCCACCCATCCGAGGCCCGCAGTACTTC.

This rearrangement joins TRBV7-6 to TRBJ1-2, with D possibly being TRBD1 (6 bases). Deletions cut 5 bases from V and 6 bases from J, with 19 bases between. The CDR3 spans 15 residues. Germline V gene lookup returns CDR1 SGHVS and CDR2 FNYEAQ. This CDR3 is CASSPETGPLHGYTF. In nucleotides, the CDR3 is TGTGCCAGCAGCCCTGAGACAGGCCCTCTTCATGGCTACACCTTC.

On this clonotype itself: Germline is not matched at one junction end, which may reflect a read error. As DNA, the CDR3 is TGTGCCAGCAGCCCTCAGACGAGGGCCCAAGACACCCAGTACTTC. Amino acid sequence: CASSPQTRAQDTQYF. This chain uses TRBV3-1 with TRBJ2-5, with a possible D match to TRBD2 (5 bases). Germline-derived CDR1 and CDR2 are LGHDT and YNNKEL (reference sequence). This CDR3 spans 15 amino acids.

The chain has TRBV24-1 and TRBJ2-5; 10 bases match TRBD1. The ends lost 4 bases at V and 4 bases at J; junction bases unmatched: 8. The CDR3 has 16 amino acids. Looked up from germline, CDR1 is KGHDR and CDR2 is SFDVKD. DNA of the CDR3: TGTGCCACCAGTGACACCGCGACAGGGGGCCTAGAGACCCAGTACTTC. It is translated as CATSDTATGGLETQYF.

V and J are TRBV12-3 or TRBV12-4 and TRBJ1-1, with a possible D match to TRBD1 (5 bases). Trimming stripped 7 bases from V and 11 bases from J, with 14 bases between. The CDR3 sequence is 11 residues long. The CDR3 loop reads CASTEGIGAFF. CDR3 nucleotides: TGTGCCAGCACCGAGGGGATTGGGGCTTTCTTT.

V gene TRBV5-1 combines with J gene TRBJ2-7; D may be TRBD2 (6 bases). In germline, CDR1 is SGHRS, CDR2 YFSETQ. Trimming removed 4 bases from V and 2 bases from J, with 13 bases in between. The CDR3 spans 14 residues. CDR3 nucleotide sequence: TGCGCCAGCAGCCGCGGGACTGCCCCCTACGAGCAGTACTTC. This codes for CASSRGTAPYEQYF.

This clonotype has more than one count but fewer than ten. V is TRBV6-2 or TRBV6-3 and J is TRBJ2-3, with D maybe TRBD2 (6 bases). Germline assignment: CDR1 MNHEY and CDR2 SVGEGT. The V end lost 6 bases, the J end lost 2 bases, and 18 bases lay between the germline ends. The CDR3 is 16 residues long. The CDR3 reads CASSRRRVENTDTQYF. CDR3 in DNA: TGTGCCAGCAGCCGCCGGAGGGTGGAGAACACAGATACGCAGTATTTT.

This chain connects TRBV6-5 to TRBJ1-1; 8 nucleotides line up with TRBD1. Germline CDR1 MNHEY, CDR2 SVGAGI. This CDR3 spans 14 amino acids. V lost 3 bases to trimming and J lost 10 bases; unmatched junction nucleotides: 10. Written as DNA, the CDR3 is TGTGCCAGCAGTTATGGGCAGGGGGCTTCTGCAGCTTTCTTT. Protein product: CASSYGQGASAAFF.

The chain couples TRBV6-2 or TRBV6-3 to TRBJ2-7; 10 nucleotides align to TRBD2. This CDR3 has 14 residues. After removal of 5 bases from V and 7 bases from J, the junction contained 8 bases not matched to a gene. Germline values: CDR1 MNHEY, CDR2 SVGEGT. For the CDR3, the DNA is TGTGCCAGCAGTAAAACTAGCGGGAACAATGAGCAGTACTTC. This translates into CASSKTSGNNEQYF.

This sequence joins TRBV3-1 and TRBJ2-4; perhaps TRBD2 as D (5 bases). The end of the DNA aligns better with TRBJ2-7, so the J call may be wrong. This CDR3 comprises 21 residues. Germline CDR1 reads LGHDT; CDR2 reads YNNKEL (reference sequence). The DNA of the CDR3 is TGTGCCAGCAGCCAATTCTTCTTCGACGACTATAAGACTTCGAAGACCTGCGAGCAGTACTTC. Protein: CASSQFFFDDYKTSKTCEQYF.

In its sample, this clonotype was seen a few times. This chain uses TRBV21-1 with TRBJ2-7; TRBD2 was called by the table and not checked on the DNA. TRBV21-1 represents a pseudogene. The CDR3 runs to 14 residues. The DNA for the CDR3 is TGTGCCAGCAGCGACCGGACTAGCGGCTACGAGCAGTACTTC. It yields the protein CASSDRTSGYEQYF.

The chain couples TRBV7-9 to TRBJ1-6; a possible D gene is TRBD1 (5 bases). Trimming stripped 2 bases from V and 5 bases from J, with 10 bases between. Germline CDR1 is SEHNR and CDR2 is FQNEAQ (reference sequence). This CDR3 has 15 residues. Here the CDR3 DNA reads TGTGCCAGCAGCTTATCGGACATGAATAATTCACCCCTCCACTTT. It codes for CASSLSDMNNSPLHF. The complete variable domain, with remaining parts taken from reference TRBV7-9 and TRBJ1-6, reads DTGVSQNPRHKITKRGQNVTFRCDPISEHNRLYWYRQTLGQGPEFLTYFQNEAQLEKSRLLSDRFSAERPKGSFSTLEIQRTEQGDSAMYLCASSLSDMNNSPLHFGNGTRLTVT.

The rearrangement links TRBV20-1 to TRBJ1-2; 8 nucleotides line up with TRBD1. After removal of 5 bases from V and 4 bases from J, the junction contained 9 bases not matched to a gene. Germline V gene sequence: CDR1 DFQATT, CDR2 SNEGSKA (reference sequence). The CDR3 extends over 14 amino acids. Here the CDR3 DNA reads TGCAGTGCTCCGACAGGGGAAAGTGGCTATGGCTACACCTTC. Translated: CSAPTGESGYGYTF.

This clonotype has only a few counts. The V and J genes are TRBV28 and TRBJ1-2; the match to TRBD1 covers 7 bases. V shed 6 bases, J shed 4 bases, and the junction held 11 bases outside the gene matches. The CDR3 runs to 15 residues. Germline CDR1 reads MDHEN; CDR2 reads SYDVKM. CDR3 residues: CASRPGTAGAYGYTF. The CDR3 bases are TGTGCCAGCAGACCTGGGACAGCGGGAGCCTATGGCTACACCTTC.

This clonotype was seen a few times. The V gene is TRBV4-2, the J gene TRBJ2-7; 11 bases are a match to TRBD2. This CDR3 has 15 amino acids. CDR1 and CDR2 (germline): LGHNA, YNFKEQ. The V segment lost 0 bases and the J segment 6 bases; nucleotides outside the gene matches: 4. The CDR3 nucleotides read TGTGCCAGCAGCCAAGAACTAGCGGGGGAGAGCGAGCAGTACTTC. Protein product: CASSQELAGESEQYF.

J is TRBJ2-3 and V is TRBV5-5; D perhaps matches TRBD2 (7 bases). The length of the CDR3 is 17 residues. Between the trimmed V and J ends, which lost 0 bases and 8 bases, there was a span of 22 bases. Germline V CDR1 and CDR2: SGHKS, YYEKEE (reference sequence). CDR3 sequence: CASSLAGVEGGLGTQYF. CDR3 in DNA: TGTGCCAGCAGCTTGGCCGGTGTGGAGGGGGGGCTAGGTACGCAGTATTTT.

This clonotype occurred once. CDR3 sequence: CSARKGIEQFF. In nucleotides, the CDR3 is TGCAGTGCTAGGAAGGGTATTGAGCAGTTCTTC. The chain joins TRBV20-1 to TRBJ2-1; the D is unclear. The CDR3 sequence is 11 residues long. V gave up 3 bases and J gave up 9 bases, with 9 bases separating them. Germline-derived CDR1 and CDR2 are DFQATT and SNEGSKA (reference sequence).

In this sample, this clonotype turned up many times. The chain uses TRBV3-1 and TRBJ2-1; D gene ambiguous. Trimming pared 3 bases from V and 4 bases from J, leaving 4 bases between. In germline, CDR1 is LGHDT, CDR2 YNNKEL (reference sequence). This CDR3 is built from 12 residues. CDR3 in amino acids: CASSQGYNEQFF. The CDR3 nucleotides read TGTGCCAGCAGCCAGGGATACAATGAGCAGTTCTTC.

The chain carries TRBV21-1 and TRBJ1-5. TRBV21-1 is a listed pseudogene. This CDR3 spans 16 amino acids. The CDR3 sequence: CASSTGPGWRMQPQHF. CDR3 sequence (DNA): TGTGCCAGCAGCACGGGACCAGGGTGGAGGATGCAGCCCCAGCATTTT.

The chain is built from TRBV4-2 and TRBJ2-5; 11 bases line up with TRBD2. V trimming: 0 bases; J trimming: 0 bases; junction bases outside the gene matches: 3. The CDR3 is made up of 17 amino acids. Germline CDR1 LGHNA, CDR2 YNFKEQ. The CDR3 DNA sequence: TGTGCCAGCAGCCAAGATCTAGCGGGGGGAAACCAAGAGACCCAGTACTTC. Translating it yields CASSQDLAGGNQETQYF.